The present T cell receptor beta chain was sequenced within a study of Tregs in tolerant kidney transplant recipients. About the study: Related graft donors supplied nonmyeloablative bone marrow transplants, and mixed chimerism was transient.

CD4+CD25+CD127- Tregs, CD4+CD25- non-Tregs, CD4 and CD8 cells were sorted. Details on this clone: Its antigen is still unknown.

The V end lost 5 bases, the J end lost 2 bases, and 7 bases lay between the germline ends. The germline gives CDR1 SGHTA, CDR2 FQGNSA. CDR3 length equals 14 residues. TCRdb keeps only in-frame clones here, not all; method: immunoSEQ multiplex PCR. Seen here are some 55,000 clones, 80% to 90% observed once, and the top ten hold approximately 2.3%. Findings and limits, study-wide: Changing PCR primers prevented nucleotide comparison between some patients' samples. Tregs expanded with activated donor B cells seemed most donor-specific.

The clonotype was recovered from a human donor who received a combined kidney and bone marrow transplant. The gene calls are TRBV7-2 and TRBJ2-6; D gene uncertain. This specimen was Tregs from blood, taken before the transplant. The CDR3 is CASSQVAGANVLTF. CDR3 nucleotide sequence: TGTGCCAGCAGCCAGGTAGCTGGGGCCAACGTCCTGACTTTC.